These 18 T cell receptor beta chains were all obtained from the same sample, sequenced in a study of blood T cell repertoires in COVID-19. Measured with immunoSEQ multiplex PCR; TCRdb has only the in-frame clones, and not every one. The sample holds roughly 92,000 clones, 86% seen once. Sequencing input: peripheral blood. All receptors come from a man aged 50-59 years with acute or convalescent COVID-19.

The genes are TRBV18 and TRBJ2-7; D may be TRBD1 (5 bases). V dropped 4 bases and J dropped 0 bases, with 10 bases sitting between them. The CDR3 is 14 amino acids. Germline V gene data show CDR1 as KGHSH and CDR2 as LQKENI. This chain's CDR3 is CASSRGDSSYEQYF. CDR3 DNA: TGTGCCAGCTCACGGGGTGACAGCTCCTACGAGCAGTACTTC.

This sequence joins TRBV4-1 and TRBJ2-5; D unclear. V lost 4 bases, J lost 3 bases, and 12 bases lay in between. In germline, CDR1 is MGHRA, CDR2 YSYEKL. The CDR3 is 14 amino acids. The chain's CDR3 is CASSLSDWEETQYF. In DNA form, the CDR3 reads TGCGCCAGCAGCCTAAGCGATTGGGAAGAGACCCAGTACTTC.

The genes are TRBV2 and TRBJ2-1; possible D gene TRBD2, 6 bases. This CDR3 is built from 20 residues. Germline CDR1 reads SNHLY; CDR2 reads FYNNEI. Trimming stripped 3 bases from V and 0 bases from J, with 24 bases between. CDR3 sequence: CASSDKAGSLSFSSYNEQFF. DNA for the CDR3: TGTGCCAGCAGTGATAAGGCGGGGTCATTATCTTTTAGCTCCTACAATGAGCAGTTCTTC.

The V call is TRBV6-5, the J call TRBJ2-6, with TRBD1 as a possible D gene (5 bases). This CDR3 comprises 14 residues. Germline V CDR1 and CDR2: MNHEY, SVGAGI. V was clipped by 0 bases and J by 8 bases, with 8 bases between them. For the CDR3, the DNA is TGTGCCAGCAGTTACTCGACAGTCACCAACGTCCTGACTTTC. This codes for CASSYSTVTNVLTF.

V usage is TRBV29-1 and J usage is TRBJ2-1; perhaps TRBD2 as D (6 bases). The CDR3 spans 14 residues. Trimming removed 5 bases at V and 4 bases at J, with 15 bases between. Per germline, CDR1 SQVTM and CDR2 ANQGSEA. DNA for the CDR3: TGCAGCGTTTGTGTCGCTAGCGCATACAATGAGCAGTTCTTC. It encodes CSVCVASAYNEQFF.

This clone was recorded once. The CDR3 region has the DNA TGTGCCAGCAGTTCCGGGACAGAACCTACCGTTGCAACTAATGAAAAACTGTTTTTT. Its protein is CASSSGTEPTVATNEKLFF. The chain links TRBV14 to TRBJ1-4; TRBD1 matches 7 bases. The CDR3 totals 19 residues. V trimming: 6 bases; J trimming: 0 bases; junction bases outside the gene matches: 16. Germline CDR1 SGHDN, CDR2 FVKESK.

The chain couples TRBV7-8 to TRBJ1-6, with 9 bases that match TRBD1. The CDR3 consists of 16 residues. V was clipped by 5 bases and J by 8 bases; unmatched bases: 10. Germline V CDR1 and CDR2: SGHVS, FQNEAQ. In DNA, the CDR3 is TGTGCCAGCAGCAATCGGGACAGGGTTTATCATTCACCCCTCCACTTT. Amino acid sequence: CASSNRDRVYHSPLHF.

The chain employs TRBV4-1 and TRBJ2-5; TRBD1 aligns across 7 bases. V lost 2 bases to trimming and J lost 4 bases; unmatched junction nucleotides: 7. The CDR3 contains 15 residues. Germline loops: CDR1 MGHRA, CDR2 YSYEKL. The DNA of the CDR3 is TGCGCCAGCAGCCAACCCGACAGGGATGGAGAGACCCAGTACTTC. Its protein is CASSQPDRDGETQYF.

This rearrangement joins TRBV6-2 or TRBV6-3 to TRBJ1-4; 10 bases map to TRBD1. Germline CDR1 and CDR2: MNHEY and SVGEGT. CDR3 size: 16 residues. Trimming removed 0 bases from V and 8 bases from J; junction bases left unmatched: 6. CDR3 in amino acids: CASSYSGGTGEEKLFF. The DNA for the CDR3 is TGTGCCAGCAGTTACTCTGGGGGGACAGGGGAAGAAAAACTGTTTTTT.

This sequence joins TRBV6-6 and TRBJ2-7; D may be TRBD2 (7 bases). The V and J ends lost 8 bases and 0 bases respectively, with 14 bases between them. The length of the CDR3 is 14 residues. CDR1 and CDR2 from the germline V gene are MNHNY and SVGAGI (reference sequence). The CDR3 loop is CASGGANGSYEQYF. The DNA of the CDR3 is TGTGCCAGCGGGGGGGCTAACGGCTCCTACGAGCAGTACTTC.

The V and J genes are TRBV5-1 and TRBJ1-1, with TRBD1 matching 7 bases. CDR1 and CDR2 (germline): SGHRS, YFSETQ. V was clipped by 4 bases and J by 3 bases; unmatched bases: 12. CDR3 length equals 16 residues. The CDR3 here is CASSRTGKTGDTEAFF. The CDR3 region has the DNA TGCGCCAGCAGCCGGACCGGAAAAACAGGGGACACTGAAGCTTTCTTT.

The rearrangement joins TRBV15 to TRBJ1-4; no clear D gene. The CDR3 runs to 14 residues. Germline assignment: CDR1 LNHNV and CDR2 YYDKDF (reference sequence). Deletions cut 5 bases from V and 0 bases from J, with 7 bases between. The CDR3 sequence: CATSVTATNEKLFF. The CDR3 DNA is TGTGCCACCAGCGTTACAGCAACTAATGAAAAACTGTTTTTT.

CDR3 in amino acids: CASSQGGLAYEQYF. The CDR3 DNA follows: TGTGCCAGCAGCCAAGGTGGGCTAGCATACGAGCAGTACTTC. V gene TRBV4-2 combines with J gene TRBJ2-7, with a weak D call TRBD2 (5 bases). This CDR3 spans 14 amino acids. Germline CDR1 is LGHNA and CDR2 is YNFKEQ. V was cut by 1 base and J by 4 bases, with 11 bases left in between.

J is TRBJ1-6 and V is TRBV9; 7 nucleotides line up with TRBD1. CDR3 length: 16 residues. Germline V gene data show CDR1 as SGDLS and CDR2 as YYNGEE. Losses at the gene ends were 6 bases for V and 4 bases for J; bases not matched to a gene: 10. Here the CDR3 DNA reads TGTGCCAGCACTCGAGGGGACAGAGGATATAATTCACCCCTCCACTTT. It codes for CASTRGDRGYNSPLHF.

V usage is TRBV6-5 and J usage is TRBJ1-2; TRBD1 might be the D (5 bases). This CDR3 is built from 13 residues. The germline gives CDR1 MNHEY, CDR2 SVGAGI. Trimming took 5 bases from V and 4 from J, leaving 11 bases between them. The CDR3 region has the DNA TGTGCCAGCAGTAAGACAGTGGGCTATGGCTACACCTTC. The encoded protein is CASSKTVGYGYTF.

V and J are TRBV2 and TRBJ1-1, with TRBD1 as a possible D gene (5 bases). The CDR3 sequence is 14 residues long. V lost 3 bases, J lost 4 bases, and 12 bases lay in between. Germline lookup yields CDR1 SNHLY and CDR2 FYNNEI. The CDR3 is CASSEGRAGTEAFF. The CDR3 DNA follows: TGTGCCAGCAGTGAGGGCAGGGCCGGCACTGAAGCTTTCTTT. The whole variable domain, remainder taken from reference TRBV2 and TRBJ1-1, is EPEVTQTPSHQVTQMGQEVILRCVPISNHLYFYWYRQILGQKVEFLVSFYNNEISEKSEIFDDQFSVERPDGSNFTLKIRSTKLEDSAMYFCASSEGRAGTEAFFGQGTRLTVV.

The J gene is TRBJ1-4, the V gene TRBV2; TRBD1 is a possible D gene (5 bases). The CDR3 totals 14 residues. The V gene's germline CDR1 is SNHLY and CDR2 FYNNEI. V lost 2 bases to trimming and J lost 8 bases, with 12 bases between them. The CDR3 DNA follows: TGTGCCAGCAGTGAATCGCAGGGAGGAGAAAAACTGTTTTTT. This gives the protein CASSESQGGEKLFF.

V and J are TRBV5-1 and TRBJ2-5; weak D call: TRBD1 (6 bases). The ends were cut back, 2 bases at V and 6 bases at J, with 14 bases in the middle. The CDR3 consists of 14 residues. CDR1 and CDR2 (germline): SGHRS, YFSETQ. In nucleotides, the CDR3 is TGCGCCAGCAGCTTCGGCCGGGACAAAAAGACCCAGTACTTC. Its protein is CASSFGRDKKTQYF.